Sequencing of this T cell receptor beta chain was carried out in a study of T cell changes during pregnancy in multiple sclerosis. The junction had 6 bases not matched to a gene; V was cut back by 4 bases and J by 1 base. The CDR3 is 16 residues long. Germline V CDR1 and CDR2: SGHNT, YYREEE (reference sequence). Method: immunoSEQ multiplex PCR; TCRdb's copy keeps in-frame clones and lacks some. The top ten clones hold roughly 0.23% of a sample with roughly 48,000 clones, 85% to 95% of them seen once. Only one count was recorded for this clone. Source: CD4+ T cells from peripheral blood mononuclear cells, taken in the third trimester of pregnancy. The V call is TRBV5-4, the J call TRBJ2-5, with TRBD2 matching 11 bases. The TCR comes from a female donor with multiple sclerosis, enrolled in a pregnancy study. Written as DNA, the CDR3 is TGTGCCAGCAGCCCGGGACTAGCGGTGATCCAAGAGACCCAGTACTTC. This encodes CASSPGLAVIQETQYF. The whole variable domain, filled in from reference TRBV5-4 and TRBJ2-5, reads ETGVTQSPTHLIKTRGQQVTLRCSSQSGHNTVSWYQQALGQGPQFIFQYYREEENGRGNFPPRFSGLQFPNYSSELNVNALELDDSALYLCASSPGLAVIQETQYFGPGTRLLVL.